The 7 T cell receptor beta chains listed next were all sequenced from one sample in a study of chemoradiotherapy in HPV16-positive cancers. Only in-frame clones appear in the TCRdb table, and some are missing; sequencing was by immunoSEQ multiplex PCR. The table lists roughly 4,200 clones, approximately 84% of them singletons. The input for sequencing was tumor tissue, taken from a patient who underwent chemoradiotherapy. Receptor source: a human donor with HPV-associated anogenital cancer.

This rearrangement joins TRBV28 to TRBJ1-3; D gene ambiguous. The V end lost 3 bases, the J end lost 0 bases, and 12 bases lay between the germline ends. CDR3 length: 16 amino acids. Germline V gene lookup returns CDR1 MDHEN and CDR2 SYDVKM. CDR3 bases: TGTGCCAGCAGTTTGGACGGACTGAGCTCTGGAAACACCATATATTTT. Encoded protein: CASSLDGLSSGNTIYF.

V usage is TRBV5-6 and J usage is TRBJ2-5; TRBD2 matches 12 bases. The better agreement between TRBJ2-7 and the DNA end casts doubt on the J call. In germline, CDR1 is SGHDT, CDR2 YYEEEE. This CDR3 spans 16 amino acids. In DNA form, the CDR3 reads TGTGCCAGCAGCTGGGGGGTGACTAGCGGGGGTTACGAGCAGTACTTC. It translates to CASSWGVTSGGYEQYF.

The chain couples TRBV19 to TRBJ1-1, with D uncertain. This CDR3 has 14 amino acids. CDR1 and CDR2 from the germline V gene are LNHDA and SQIVND (reference sequence). Trimming pared 1 base from V and 1 base from J, leaving 7 bases between. CDR3 sequence (DNA): TGTGCCAGTAGTATAGGGACGGGGAACACTGAAGCTTTCTTT. It specifies CASSIGTGNTEAFF. The variable domain in full, completed from reference TRBV19 and TRBJ1-1, reads DGGITQSPKYLFRKEGQNVTLSCEQNLNHDAMYWYRQDPGQGLRLIYYSQIVNDFQKGDIAEGYSVSREKKESFPLTVTSAQKNPTAFYLCASSIGTGNTEAFFGQGTRLTVV.

V gene TRBV5-1 combines with J gene TRBJ2-1; possibly TRBD2 for D (5 bases). V lost 4 bases, J lost 5 bases, and 10 bases lay in between. CDR1 SGHRS and CDR2 YFSETQ come from the germline V gene. This CDR3 comprises 13 residues. CDR3 in DNA: TGCGCCAGCAGCCCTGGACTCAACAATGAGCAGTTCTTC. It encodes CASSPGLNNEQFF.

The J gene is TRBJ1-5, the V gene TRBV6-1, with 7 nucleotides matching TRBD1. Germline lookup yields CDR1 MNHNS and CDR2 SASEGT. Trimming took 6 bases from V and 6 from J; bases not matched to a gene: 11. This CDR3 has 15 residues. CDR3: CASRPDRVSPQPQHF. In DNA, the CDR3 is TGTGCCAGCAGGCCTGACAGGGTTTCGCCTCAGCCCCAGCATTTT.

The chain combines TRBV25-1 with TRBJ1-1; D ambiguous. V dropped 4 bases and J dropped 3 bases, with 9 bases sitting between them. Germline V lookup: CDR1 MGHDK, CDR2 SYGVNS. This CDR3 has 13 amino acids. CDR3: CASSVQSYTEAFF. The CDR3 nucleotides are TGTGCCAGCAGTGTACAGAGTTACACTGAAGCTTTCTTT.

In this sample, this clone turned up once. This sequence joins TRBV29-1 and TRBJ1-6; no firm D call. Germline V gene sequence: CDR1 SQVTM, CDR2 ANQGSEA. The CDR3 spans 13 residues. Deletions cut 6 bases from V and 0 bases from J, with 6 bases between. In DNA form, the CDR3 reads TGCAGCGTGTCCAGCTCCTATAATTCACCCCTCCACTTT. This codes for CSVSSSYNSPLHF.